This T cell receptor (beta chain) was documented in a study of cytomegalovirus exposure and HLA in healthy donors. Study-level points and caveats: Several of the most significant clusters appeared linked to common viral pathogens, based on a later analysis.

Concerning this clone itself: Antigen unknown.

V lost 6 bases to trimming and J lost 8 bases; unmatched junction nucleotides: 7. In germline, CDR1 is SQVTM, CDR2 ANQGSEA. The CDR3 spans 12 residues. The PCR made use of 60 Vbeta and 13 Jbeta primers. Profiled with immunoSEQ multiplex PCR; TCRdb holds only in-frame clones, not every one. The sample has around 230,000 clones; roughly 85% are singletons. The V and J genes are TRBV29-1 and TRBJ2-1, with TRBD1 identical over 7 bases. The sequenced sample was PBMCs. The source is a male donor in good health and CMV-seronegative. In DNA, the CDR3 is TGCAGCGTCAGAAACAGGGGCGATGAGCAGTTCTTC. Amino acids: CSVRNRGDEQFF.